This TCR beta chain was sequenced for a study of cytomegalovirus exposure and HLA in healthy donors. Healthy bone marrow donors made up the donors. The PCR used 60 Vbeta and 13 Jbeta primers. Original methodology: Roughly 12 million of some 80 million unique TCR beta chains were shared, per a later count. Sequenced by immunoSEQ multiplex PCR; TCRdb stores in-frame clones only, minus some. The V and J calls and clone size are taken from that table; D and trimming were inferred from the DNA. The repertoire holds roughly 90,000 clones, with roughly 80% as singletons. The length of the CDR3 is 15 residues. Trimming cost V 3 bases and J 4 bases; bases outside gene matches: 6. Germline lookup yields CDR1 SGHDT and CDR2 YYEEEE.

The V and J genes are TRBV5-6 and TRBJ2-3, with 9 bases aligning to TRBD2. The clonotype was recovered from a woman aged 40 to 50 in good health and CMV-seropositive. Sequenced sample: PBMCs. CDR3 loop: CASSYPRGGSDTQYF. The CDR3 DNA reads TGTGCCAGCAGCTACCCGCGGGGGGGATCAGATACGCAGTATTTT.